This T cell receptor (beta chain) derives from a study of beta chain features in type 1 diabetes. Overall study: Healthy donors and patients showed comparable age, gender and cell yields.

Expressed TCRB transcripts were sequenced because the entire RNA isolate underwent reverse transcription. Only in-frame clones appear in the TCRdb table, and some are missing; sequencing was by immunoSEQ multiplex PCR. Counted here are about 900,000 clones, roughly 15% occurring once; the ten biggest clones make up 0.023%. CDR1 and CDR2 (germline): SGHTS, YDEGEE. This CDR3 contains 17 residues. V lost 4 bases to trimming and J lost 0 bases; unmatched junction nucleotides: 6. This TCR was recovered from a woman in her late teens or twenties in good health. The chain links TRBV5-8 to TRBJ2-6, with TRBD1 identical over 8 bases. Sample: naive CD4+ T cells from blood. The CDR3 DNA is TGTGCCAGCAGCCGAGGACAGGGATACTCTGGGGCCAACGTCCTGACTTTC. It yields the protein CASSRGQGYSGANVLTF. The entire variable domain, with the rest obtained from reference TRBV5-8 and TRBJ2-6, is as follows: EAGVTQSPTHLIKTRGQQATLRCSPISGHTSVYWYQQALGLGLQFLLWYDEGEERNRGNFPPRFSGRQFPNYSSELNVNALELEDSALYLCASSRGQGYSGANVLTFGAGSRLTVL.